The clone carrying this TCR beta chain has ten or more counts. The record originates from a study of T-cell reconstitution after alpha-beta-depleted transplantation in children. Unmatched junction bases numbered 4, after V lost 3 bases and J lost 5 bases. The CDR3 is made up of 14 amino acids. The authors prepared the TCRbeta library with unique molecular identifiers. One entry per CDR3 protein, called by TCRdb with MiXCR from the PCR reads. The top ten clones hold about 4.2% of a sample with about 610,000 distinct CDR3 sequences, over 9.5% of them seen once. The clonotype originates from a human donor who donated a stem cell graft to a child with acute myeloid leukemia. This chain links TRBV12-3 or TRBV12-4 with TRBJ2-3, with 8 bases aligning to TRBD1. The source material was PBMCs from the stem cell graft donor, sampled from the stem cell graft. The CDR3 loop is CASSFFGQGDTQYF. In DNA, the CDR3 is TGTGCCAGCAGTTTCTTCGGACAGGGAGATACGCAGTATTTT.